Listed below are T cell receptor beta chains from one sample, sequenced in a study of T cells in Graves' hyperthyroidism and ophthalmopathy. Using its own MiXCR run on the multiplex PCR reads, TCRdb lists one record per CDR3 protein. The sample consists of approximately 710,000 distinct CDR3 sequences, roughly 17% of them appearing once. Source material: blood. These receptor sequences come from a man in his fifties with Graves' hyperthyroidism. The CDR3 runs from the conserved cysteine through the conserved F or W. The D gene is left open where the match is weak. Clone size, where shown, is once, few, many, or a class for clones that have expanded.

v_gene: TRBV12-3/TRBV12-4
abundance: many
d_gene: TRBD1
j_gene: TRBJ1-4
CDR3nt: TGTGCCAGCAGTTCCGGGACAGCTGCAATAAATGAAAAACTGTTTTTT
CDR3aa: CASSSGTAAINEKLFF

v_gene: TRBV6-2/TRBV6-3
abundance: few
d_gene: NA
j_gene: TRBJ1-5
CDR3nt: TGTGCCAGCAGTTACTCGAGGGTTGTCGATCAGCCCCAGCATTTT
CDR3aa: CASSYSRVVDQPQHF

v_gene: TRBV24-1
abundance: many
d_gene: NA
j_gene: TRBJ2-7
CDR3nt: TGTGCCACCAGCGGACATGCCTCCTCCTACGAGCAGTACTTC
CDR3aa: CATSGHASSYEQYF

v_gene: TRBV12-3/TRBV12-4
abundance: many
d_gene: TRBD2
j_gene: TRBJ2-1
CDR3nt: TGTGCCAGCATCCCTTTAGCGGGAGGATACAATGAGCAGTTCTTC
CDR3aa: CASIPLAGGYNEQFF

v_gene: TRBV2
abundance: many
d_gene: NA
j_gene: TRBJ1-1
CDR3nt: TGTGCCAGCAGTGAAATAATAGGGGGGGGTTACGCTTTCTTT
CDR3aa: CASSEIIGGGYAFF

v_gene: TRBV9
abundance: many
d_gene: NA
j_gene: TRBJ2-3
CDR3nt: TGTGCCAGCAGCGTAGACTATGTCGGCACAGATACGCAGTATTTT
CDR3aa: CASSVDYVGTDTQYF

v_gene: TRBV6-1
abundance: few
d_gene: NA
j_gene: TRBJ2-7
CDR3nt: TGTGCCAGCACCACGCCCCGGACAGCCTACGAGCAGTACTTC
CDR3aa: CASTTPRTAYEQYF

v_gene: TRBV7-9
abundance: few
d_gene: NA
j_gene: TRBJ2-1
CDR3nt: TGTGCCAGCAGCTTACACTATACAGGTTTCCCCTACAATGAGCAGTTCTTC
CDR3aa: CASSLHYTGFPYNEQFF

v_gene: TRBV7-9
abundance: few
d_gene: NA
j_gene: TRBJ2-5
CDR3nt: TGTGCCAGCAGCGCCCCCCGGGACCAAGAGACCCAGTACTTC
CDR3aa: CASSAPRDQETQYF

v_gene: TRBV5-1
abundance: few
d_gene: NA
j_gene: TRBJ2-5
CDR3nt: TGCGCCAGCAGCCTACTTTGGGGCCAAGAGACCCAGTACTTC
CDR3aa: CASSLLWGQETQYF

v_gene: TRBV28
abundance: many
d_gene: TRBD1
j_gene: TRBJ2-7
CDR3nt: TGTGCCAGCAGTCGGGACAGGGAGCTTGGGGGCGAGCAGTACTTC
CDR3aa: CASSRDRELGGEQYF

v_gene: TRBV5-1
abundance: few
d_gene: NA
j_gene: TRBJ2-7
CDR3nt: TGCGCCAGTAAGGACACACCATACGAGCAGTACTTC
CDR3aa: CASKDTPYEQYF

v_gene: TRBV28
abundance: NA
d_gene: NA
j_gene: TRBJ1-2
CDR3nt: TGTGCCAGCAGTCCACCCCCGGGGGAACCCTTCTATGGCTACACCTTC
CDR3aa: CASSPPPGEPFYGYTF

v_gene: TRBV28
abundance: many
d_gene: NA
j_gene: TRBJ1-6
CDR3nt: TGTGCCAGCCGAGGACAGTATAATTCACCCCTCCACTTT
CDR3aa: CASRGQYNSPLHF

v_gene: TRBV27
abundance: many
d_gene: NA
j_gene: TRBJ1-1
CDR3nt: TGTGCCAGCTCCCCCAGGGTAGGGAAAACTGAAGCTTTCTTT
CDR3aa: CASSPRVGKTEAFF

v_gene: TRBV2
abundance: many
d_gene: TRBD1
j_gene: TRBJ2-2
CDR3nt: TGTGCCAGCAGTGAGGAGCGACAGGGTGGTGCCGGGGAGCTGTTTTTT
CDR3aa: CASSEERQGGAGELFF

v_gene: TRBV9
abundance: NA
d_gene: TRBD2
j_gene: TRBJ2-5
CDR3nt: TGTGCCAGCAGCATAGGGCCGGGAGGAGAGAACCAGTACTTC
CDR3aa: CASSIGPGGENQYF

v_gene: TRBV19
abundance: NA
d_gene: NA
j_gene: TRBJ1-5
CDR3nt: TGTGCCAGTAGTATCGAACGAAATCAGCCCCAGCATTTT
CDR3aa: CASSIERNQPQHF

v_gene: TRBV10-2
abundance: many
d_gene: NA
j_gene: TRBJ2-2
CDR3nt: TGCGCCAGCACCCCGTCTGGACTACGCACCGGGGAGCTGTTTTTT
CDR3aa: CASTPSGLRTGELFF

v_gene: TRBV6-5
abundance: few
d_gene: NA
j_gene: TRBJ2-2
CDR3nt: TGTGCCAGCAGTTACCTCAGCGGGTTGGCCACCGGGGAGCTGTTTTTT
CDR3aa: CASSYLSGLATGELFF

v_gene: TRBV2
abundance: NA
d_gene: NA
j_gene: TRBJ2-2
CDR3nt: TGTGCCAGCAGATCGGGCGGGGAGCTGTTTTTT
CDR3aa: CASRSGGELFF

v_gene: TRBV30
abundance: few
d_gene: NA
j_gene: TRBJ2-1
CDR3nt: TGTGCCTGGAGTTCGGCTTCCTACAATGAGCAGTTCTTC
CDR3aa: CAWSSASYNEQFF

v_gene: TRBV20-1
abundance: many
d_gene: TRBD1
j_gene: TRBJ2-1
CDR3nt: TGCAGTGCTTCCGGGACAGGTATTTCAAGCGATGAGCAGTTCTTC
CDR3aa: CSASGTGISSDEQFF

v_gene: TRBV5-1
abundance: few
d_gene: NA
j_gene: TRBJ2-7
CDR3nt: TGCGCCAGCAGCTTTACAGGGTGGGACGAGCAGTACTTC
CDR3aa: CASSFTGWDEQYF

v_gene: TRBV6-1
abundance: few
d_gene: NA
j_gene: TRBJ2-5
CDR3nt: TGTGCCAGCAGTGAAAGGGCAGGGCCCGAGACCCAGTACTTC
CDR3aa: CASSERAGPETQYF

v_gene: TRBV11-2
abundance: many
d_gene: NA
j_gene: TRBJ2-1
CDR3nt: TGTGCCAGCAGCCCTTTCAGTGGAGTCAATGAGCAGTTCTTC
CDR3aa: CASSPFSGVNEQFF

v_gene: TRBV7-6
abundance: few
d_gene: NA
j_gene: TRBJ1-1
CDR3nt: TGTGCCAGCAGCTCAGGGGTTATCACTGAAGCTTTCTTT
CDR3aa: CASSSGVITEAFF

v_gene: TRBV12-3/TRBV12-4
abundance: many
d_gene: TRBD2
j_gene: TRBJ2-2
CDR3nt: TGTGCCAGCAGTCGTTATAGCGGGACCGGCGGGGAGCTGTTTTTT
CDR3aa: CASSRYSGTGGELFF

v_gene: TRBV28
abundance: few
d_gene: NA
j_gene: TRBJ1-2
CDR3nt: TGTGCCACCGCATCGGTAGGACGCTATGGCTACACCTTC
CDR3aa: CATASVGRYGYTF

v_gene: TRBV5-1
abundance: many
d_gene: NA
j_gene: TRBJ2-7
CDR3nt: TGCGCCAGCAGAGCCGACGGAGCGCTGGAGCAGTACTTC
CDR3aa: CASRADGALEQYF

v_gene: TRBV11-3
abundance: NA
d_gene: TRBD2
j_gene: TRBJ2-1
CDR3nt: TGTGCCAGCAGCTTAGACGGGACTAGCTCCTACAATGAGCAGTTCTTC
CDR3aa: CASSLDGTSSYNEQFF

v_gene: TRBV6-8
abundance: many
d_gene: TRBD1
j_gene: TRBJ2-2
CDR3nt: TGTGCCAGCAGTTACTCGCCGGGACAGGATAACACCGGGGAGCTGTTTTTT
CDR3aa: CASSYSPGQDNTGELFF

v_gene: TRBV28
abundance: many
d_gene: TRBD1
j_gene: TRBJ1-5
CDR3nt: TGTGCCAGCAGTTTAAGGGGGCCAAGCAATCAGCCCCAGCATTTT
CDR3aa: CASSLRGPSNQPQHF